The clone carrying this T cell receptor beta chain has just a few counts. Antigen specificity is unknown. This specimen belongs to a study of Graves' ophthalmopathy and Graves' hyperthyroidism. The overall study: Peripheral blood was gathered at first diagnosis, ahead of any treatment whatsoever.

Amplification of the TCR beta CDR3 regions used RNA transcripts (as template). First-round RT-PCR relied on HTBI primers, and a second-round multiplex PCR came next. TCRdb redid the calling of the multiplex PCR reads with MiXCR, one entry per CDR3 protein. The table lists just over 600,000 distinct CDR3 sequences, over 20% of them singletons. The CDR3 has 16 amino acids. Trimming shortened V by 1 base and J by 0 bases, and 10 bases separated the two germline ends. In germline, CDR1 is MNHNS, CDR2 SASEGT. Findings of the study overall: A 13-signature model separated ophthalmopathy from stable hyperthyroidism, just under 90% sensitivity, 75% to 84% specificity. Most expanded clonotypes from thyroid (those above 0.001 frequency) were also found in blood.

This sequence originates from a woman aged 18-29 years with stable Graves' hyperthyroidism. Some clones in this sample may be carry-over from other donors' samples. V gene TRBV6-1 combines with J gene TRBJ1-3, with D possibly being TRBD1 (5 bases). Sequences were obtained from peripheral blood. This chain's CDR3 is CASSEDEGRSGNTIYF. CDR3 coding DNA: TGTGCCAGCAGTGAAGATGAGGGGCGCTCTGGAAACACCATATATTTT.